The 5 T cell receptor beta chains given below trace back to one sample, sequenced in a study of shared clonotypes between healthy human individuals. Method: immunoSEQ multiplex PCR; TCRdb's copy keeps in-frame clones and lacks some. The sample includes 2,100,000 or so clones, 90% to 97% seen only once; the top ten take 0.1% to 0.15%. The sample consisted of naive CD4+ T cells sorted from blood. Subset: CD45RA+ positively selected. The receptors originated from a man younger than 35 in good health.

The V gene is TRBV11-1, the J gene TRBJ2-7; D remains ambiguous. The germline V and J ends were trimmed by 1 base and 3 bases, with 4 bases remaining between them. The CDR3 has 12 amino acids. Germline CDR1 reads SGHAT; CDR2 reads FQDESV (reference sequence). CDR3 in DNA: TGTGCCAGCAGCTTAGTCGGCTACGAGCAGTACTTC. It yields the protein CASSLVGYEQYF.

As for this clone: The same CDR3 is also encoded by other DNA sequences in this sample. The rearrangement links TRBV11-2 to TRBJ1-1; weak D call: TRBD1 (5 bases). Trimming stripped 1 base from V and 8 bases from J, with 14 bases between. The V gene's germline CDR1 is SGHAT and CDR2 FQNNGV. The CDR3 has 14 residues. CDR3 bases: TGTGCCAGCAGCTTAGCTGGGGGGGTGTGGGAAGCTTTCTTT. The encoded protein is CASSLAGGVWEAFF.

With respect to this clone: The junction departs from germline at one end; a sequencing error may be responsible. The rearrangement joins TRBV29-1 to TRBJ1-1; a possible D gene is TRBD1 (6 bases). Germline lookup yields CDR1 SQVTM and CDR2 ANQGSEA. The CDR3 is 14 amino acids. This CDR3 reads CSVEGRGGGTETFF. CDR3 in DNA: TGCAGCGTTGAAGGGCGGGGCGGGGGCACTGAAACTTTCTTT.

The CDR3 nucleotides read TGTGCCAGCAGCTTCGTTCCAGGGGGCTCTGGCTACACCTTC. This gives the protein CASSFVPGGSGYTF. V is TRBV7-9 and J is TRBJ1-2; TRBD1 matches at 8 bases. Trimming removed 3 bases from V and 7 bases from J; junction bases left unmatched: 7. CDR3 length: 14 residues. Germline loops: CDR1 SEHNR, CDR2 FQNEAQ (reference sequence).

CDR3 region: CASSFERFSGNTIYF. In DNA, the CDR3 is TGTGCCAGCAGCTTTGAGCGCTTCTCTGGAAACACCATATATTTT. The chain couples TRBV11-2 to TRBJ1-3; D is uncertain. Germline loops: CDR1 SGHAT, CDR2 FQNNGV. V was trimmed by 3 bases and J by 0 bases, leaving 9 bases between them. This CDR3 has 15 residues.